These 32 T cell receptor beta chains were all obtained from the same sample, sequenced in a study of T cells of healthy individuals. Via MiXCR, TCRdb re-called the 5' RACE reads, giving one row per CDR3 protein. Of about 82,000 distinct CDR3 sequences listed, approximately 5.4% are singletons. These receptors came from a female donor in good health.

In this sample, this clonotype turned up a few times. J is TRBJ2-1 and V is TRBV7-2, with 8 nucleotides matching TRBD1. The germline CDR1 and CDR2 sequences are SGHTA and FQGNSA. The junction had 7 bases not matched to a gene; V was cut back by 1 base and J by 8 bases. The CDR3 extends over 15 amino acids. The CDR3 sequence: CASSLGGQDLYEQFF. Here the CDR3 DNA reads TGTGCCAGCAGCTTAGGGGGACAGGATCTGTATGAGCAGTTCTTC.

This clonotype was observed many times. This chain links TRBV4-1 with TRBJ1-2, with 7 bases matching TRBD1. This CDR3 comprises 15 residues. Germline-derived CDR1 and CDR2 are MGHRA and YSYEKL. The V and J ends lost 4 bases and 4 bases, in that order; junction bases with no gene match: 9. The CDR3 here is CASSLTTGTAYGYTF. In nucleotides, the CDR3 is TGCGCCAGCAGCCTAACTACCGGGACAGCCTATGGCTACACCTTC.

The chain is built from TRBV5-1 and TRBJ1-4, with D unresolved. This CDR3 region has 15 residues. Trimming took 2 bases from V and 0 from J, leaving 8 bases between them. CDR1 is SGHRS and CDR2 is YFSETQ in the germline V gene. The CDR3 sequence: CASSLRRATNEKLFF. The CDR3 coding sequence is TGCGCCAGCAGCTTACGACGTGCAACTAATGAAAAACTGTTTTTT.

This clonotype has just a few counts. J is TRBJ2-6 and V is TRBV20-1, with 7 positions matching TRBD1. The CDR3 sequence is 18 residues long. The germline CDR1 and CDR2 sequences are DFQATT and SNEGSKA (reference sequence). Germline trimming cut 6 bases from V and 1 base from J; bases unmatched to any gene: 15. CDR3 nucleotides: TGCAGTGCCGAAGACAGGGACCCTACAGTGTCTGGGGCCAACGTCCTGACTTTC. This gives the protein CSAEDRDPTVSGANVLTF.

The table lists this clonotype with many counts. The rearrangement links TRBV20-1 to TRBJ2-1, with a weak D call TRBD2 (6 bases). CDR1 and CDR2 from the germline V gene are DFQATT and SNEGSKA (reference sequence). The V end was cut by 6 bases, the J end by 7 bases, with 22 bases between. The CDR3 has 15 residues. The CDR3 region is CSARPGQTGVNEQFF. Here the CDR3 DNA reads TGCAGTGCCAGACCCGGACAAACGGGGGTTAATGAGCAGTTCTTC.

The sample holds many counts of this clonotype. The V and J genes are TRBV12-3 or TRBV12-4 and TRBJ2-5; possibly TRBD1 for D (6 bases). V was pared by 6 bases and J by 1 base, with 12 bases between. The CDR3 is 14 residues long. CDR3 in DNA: TGTGCCAGCAGCTTTCTGGACAGCCAAGAGACCCAGTACTTC. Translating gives CASSFLDSQETQYF.

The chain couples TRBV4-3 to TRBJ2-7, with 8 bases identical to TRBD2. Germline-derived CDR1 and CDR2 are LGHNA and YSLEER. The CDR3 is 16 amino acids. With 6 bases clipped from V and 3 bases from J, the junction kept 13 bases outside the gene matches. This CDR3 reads CASRQITSGGSYEQYF. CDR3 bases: TGCGCCAGCAGGCAGATAACTAGCGGCGGCAGCTACGAGCAGTACTTC.

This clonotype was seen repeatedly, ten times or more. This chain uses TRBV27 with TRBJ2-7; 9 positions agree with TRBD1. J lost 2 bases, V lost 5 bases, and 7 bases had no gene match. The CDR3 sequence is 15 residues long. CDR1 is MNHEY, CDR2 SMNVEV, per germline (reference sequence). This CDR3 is CASSPRGQGTYEQYF. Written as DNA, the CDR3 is TGTGCCAGCAGTCCGAGAGGACAGGGGACCTACGAGCAGTACTTC.

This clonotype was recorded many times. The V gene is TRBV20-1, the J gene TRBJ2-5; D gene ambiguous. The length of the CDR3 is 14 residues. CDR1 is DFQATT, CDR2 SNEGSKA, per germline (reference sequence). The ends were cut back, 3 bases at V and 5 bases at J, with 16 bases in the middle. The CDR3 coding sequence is TGCAGTGCTAGGAGACCGGCAATCAGTGAGACCCAGTACTTC. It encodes CSARRPAISETQYF.

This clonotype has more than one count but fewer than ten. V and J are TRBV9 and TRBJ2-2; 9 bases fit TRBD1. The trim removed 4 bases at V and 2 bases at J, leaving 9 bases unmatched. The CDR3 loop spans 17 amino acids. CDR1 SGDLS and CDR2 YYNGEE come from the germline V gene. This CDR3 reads CASSPRTGEINTGELFF. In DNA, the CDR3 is TGTGCCAGCAGCCCACGGACAGGGGAAATTAACACCGGGGAGCTGTTTTTT.

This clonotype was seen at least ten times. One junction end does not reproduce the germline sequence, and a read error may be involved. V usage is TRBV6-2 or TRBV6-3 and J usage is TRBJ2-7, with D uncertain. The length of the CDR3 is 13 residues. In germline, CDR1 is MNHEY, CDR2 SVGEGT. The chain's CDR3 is CASSYSAGRRRHF. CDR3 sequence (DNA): TGTGCCAGCAGTTACTCCGCCGGGCGGCGCCGCCACTTC.

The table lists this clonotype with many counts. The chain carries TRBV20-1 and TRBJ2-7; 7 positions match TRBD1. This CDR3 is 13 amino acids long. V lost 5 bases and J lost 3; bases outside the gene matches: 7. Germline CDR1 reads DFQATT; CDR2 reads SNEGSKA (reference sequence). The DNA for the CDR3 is TGCAGTGCTCAAAGGGACAGCTTCTACGAGCAGTACTTC. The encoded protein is CSAQRDSFYEQYF.

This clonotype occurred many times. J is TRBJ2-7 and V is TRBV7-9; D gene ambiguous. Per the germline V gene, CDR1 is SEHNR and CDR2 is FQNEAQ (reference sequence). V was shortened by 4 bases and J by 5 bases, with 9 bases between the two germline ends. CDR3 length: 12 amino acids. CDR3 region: CASSSVQNEQYF. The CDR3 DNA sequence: TGTGCCAGCAGCTCAGTCCAAAACGAGCAGTACTTC.

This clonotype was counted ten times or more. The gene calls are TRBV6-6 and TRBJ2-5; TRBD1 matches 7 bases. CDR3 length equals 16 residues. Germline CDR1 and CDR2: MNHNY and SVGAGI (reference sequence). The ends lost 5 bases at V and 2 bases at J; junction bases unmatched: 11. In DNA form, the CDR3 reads TGTGCCAGCAGTAACGGACAGGCCGAACCTCAAGAGACCCAGTACTTC. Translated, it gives CASSNGQAEPQETQYF.

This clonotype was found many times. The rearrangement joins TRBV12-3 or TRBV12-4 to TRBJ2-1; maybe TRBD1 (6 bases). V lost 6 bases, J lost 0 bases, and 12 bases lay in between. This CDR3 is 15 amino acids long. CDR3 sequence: CASSPRGSSYNEQFF. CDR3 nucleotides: TGTGCCAGCAGCCCTAGGGGGAGCTCCTACAATGAGCAGTTCTTC.

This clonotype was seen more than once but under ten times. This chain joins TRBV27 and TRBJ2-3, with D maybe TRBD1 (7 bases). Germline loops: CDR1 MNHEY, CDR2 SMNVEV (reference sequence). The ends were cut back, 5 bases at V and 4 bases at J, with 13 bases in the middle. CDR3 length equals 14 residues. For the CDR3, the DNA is TGTGCCAGCAGTAGGCAGGGGGAGGCAGATACGCAGTATTTT. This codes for CASSRQGEADTQYF.

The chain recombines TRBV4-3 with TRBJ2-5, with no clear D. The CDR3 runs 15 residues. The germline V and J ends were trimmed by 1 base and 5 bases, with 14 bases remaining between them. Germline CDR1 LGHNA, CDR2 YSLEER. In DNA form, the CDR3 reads TGCGCCAGCAGCCAAGGGGTCAGGTTCGGGGAGACCCAGTACTTC. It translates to CASSQGVRFGETQYF.

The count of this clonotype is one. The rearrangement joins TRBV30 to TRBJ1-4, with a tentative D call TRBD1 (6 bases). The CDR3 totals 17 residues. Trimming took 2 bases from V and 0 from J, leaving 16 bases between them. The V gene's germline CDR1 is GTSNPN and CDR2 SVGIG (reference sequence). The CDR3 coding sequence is TGTGCCTGGAGTATGGGGGGCGAAGTTGCAACTAATGAAAAACTGTTTTTT. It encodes CAWSMGGEVATNEKLFF.

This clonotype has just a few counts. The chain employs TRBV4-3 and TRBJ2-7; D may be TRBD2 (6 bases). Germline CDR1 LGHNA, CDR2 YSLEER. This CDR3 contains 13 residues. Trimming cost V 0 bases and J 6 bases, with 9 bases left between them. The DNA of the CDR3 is TGCGCCAGCAGCCAAGATAGGGAGGCCGAGCAGTACTTC. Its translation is CASSQDREAEQYF.

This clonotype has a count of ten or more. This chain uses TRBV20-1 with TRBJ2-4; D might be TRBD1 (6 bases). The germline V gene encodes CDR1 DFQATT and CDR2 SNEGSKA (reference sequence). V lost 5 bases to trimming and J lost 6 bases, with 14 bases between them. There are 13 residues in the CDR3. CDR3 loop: CSAVDRRINIQYF. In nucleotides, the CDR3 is TGCAGTGCTGTTGACAGGAGGATAAACATTCAGTACTTC.

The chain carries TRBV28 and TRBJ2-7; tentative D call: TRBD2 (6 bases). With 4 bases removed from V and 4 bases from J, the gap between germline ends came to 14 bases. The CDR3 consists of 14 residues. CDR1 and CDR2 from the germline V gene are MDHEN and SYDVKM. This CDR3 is CASSSSVGVYEQYF. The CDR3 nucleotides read TGTGCCAGCAGTTCTAGCGTCGGGGTATACGAGCAGTACTTC.

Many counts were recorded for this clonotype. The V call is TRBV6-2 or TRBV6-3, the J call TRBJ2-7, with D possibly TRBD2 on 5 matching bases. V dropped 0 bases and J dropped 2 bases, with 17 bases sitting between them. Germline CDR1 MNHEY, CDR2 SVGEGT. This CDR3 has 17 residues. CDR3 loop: CASSYSTRTDFTYEQYF. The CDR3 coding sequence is TGTGCCAGCAGTTACTCGACCCGGACGGACTTCACCTACGAGCAGTACTTC.

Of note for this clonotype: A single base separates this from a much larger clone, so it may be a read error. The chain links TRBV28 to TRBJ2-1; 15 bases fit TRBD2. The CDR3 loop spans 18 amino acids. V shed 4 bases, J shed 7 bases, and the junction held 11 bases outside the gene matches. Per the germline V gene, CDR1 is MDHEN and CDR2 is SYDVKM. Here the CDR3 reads CASSSWGTSGRSSNEQFF. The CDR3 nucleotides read TGTGCCAGCAGTTCATGGGGGACTAGCGGGAGGTCGAGTAATGAGCAGTTCTTC. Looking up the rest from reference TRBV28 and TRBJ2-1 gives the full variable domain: DVKVTQSSRYLVKRTGEKVFLECVQDMDHENMFWYRQDPGLGLRLIYFSYDVKMKEKGDIPEGYSVSREKKERFSLILESASTNQTSMYLCASSSWGTSGRSSNEQFFGPGTRLTVL.

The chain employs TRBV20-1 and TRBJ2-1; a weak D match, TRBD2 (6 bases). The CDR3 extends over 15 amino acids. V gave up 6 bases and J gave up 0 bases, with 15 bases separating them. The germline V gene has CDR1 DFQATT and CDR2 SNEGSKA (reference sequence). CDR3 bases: TGCAGTGCAGAATCTAGCGCCCACTCCTACAATGAGCAGTTCTTC. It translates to CSAESSAHSYNEQFF.

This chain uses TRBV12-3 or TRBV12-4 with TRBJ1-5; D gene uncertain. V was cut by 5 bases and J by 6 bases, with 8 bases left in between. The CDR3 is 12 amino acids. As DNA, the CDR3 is TGTGCCAGCAGTCCGGCCGGTCAGCCCCAGCATTTT. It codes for CASSPAGQPQHF.

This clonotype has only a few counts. This CDR3 reads CASSPDGNTEAFF. In nucleotides, the CDR3 is TGTGCCAGCAGCCCCGACGGGAACACTGAAGCTTTCTTT. The rearrangement uses TRBV7-2 and TRBJ1-1, with D hard to call. Trimming pared 5 bases from V and 1 base from J, leaving 8 bases between. In germline, CDR1 is SGHTA, CDR2 FQGNSA. This CDR3 contains 13 residues.

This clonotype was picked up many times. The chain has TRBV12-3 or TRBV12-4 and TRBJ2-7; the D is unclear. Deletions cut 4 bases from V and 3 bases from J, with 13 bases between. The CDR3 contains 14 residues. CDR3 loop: CASSSYNKSYEQYF. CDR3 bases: TGTGCCAGCAGTTCATATAATAAGAGCTACGAGCAGTACTTC.

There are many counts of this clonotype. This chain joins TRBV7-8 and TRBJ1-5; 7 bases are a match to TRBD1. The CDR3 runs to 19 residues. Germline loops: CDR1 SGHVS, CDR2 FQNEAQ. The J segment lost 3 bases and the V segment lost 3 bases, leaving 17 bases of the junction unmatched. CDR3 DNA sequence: TGTGCCAGCAGCTTTGGGTGGCGACAGGGATCCGCATACAATCAGCCCCAGCATTTT. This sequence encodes CASSFGWRQGSAYNQPQHF.

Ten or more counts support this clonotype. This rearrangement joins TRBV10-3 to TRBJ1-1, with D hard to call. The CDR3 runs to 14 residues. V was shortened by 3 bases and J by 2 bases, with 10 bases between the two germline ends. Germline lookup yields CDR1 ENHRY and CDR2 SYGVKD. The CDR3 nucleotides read TGTGCCATCAGTGAATCCCCAGGTAACACTGAAGCTTTCTTT. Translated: CAISESPGNTEAFF.

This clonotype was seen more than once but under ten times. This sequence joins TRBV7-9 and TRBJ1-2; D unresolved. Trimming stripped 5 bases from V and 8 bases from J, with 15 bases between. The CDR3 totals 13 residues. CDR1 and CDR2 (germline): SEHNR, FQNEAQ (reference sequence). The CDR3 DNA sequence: TGTGCCAGCAGCCCCCTGGTAGAGGCGGGCTACACCTTC. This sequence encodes CASSPLVEAGYTF.

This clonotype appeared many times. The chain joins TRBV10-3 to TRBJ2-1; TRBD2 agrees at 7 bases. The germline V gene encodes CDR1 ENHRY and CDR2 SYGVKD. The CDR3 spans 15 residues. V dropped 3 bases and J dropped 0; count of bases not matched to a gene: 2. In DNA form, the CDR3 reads TGTGCCATCAGTGAAGCGGGAAACTCCTACAATGAGCAGTTCTTC. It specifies CAISEAGNSYNEQFF.

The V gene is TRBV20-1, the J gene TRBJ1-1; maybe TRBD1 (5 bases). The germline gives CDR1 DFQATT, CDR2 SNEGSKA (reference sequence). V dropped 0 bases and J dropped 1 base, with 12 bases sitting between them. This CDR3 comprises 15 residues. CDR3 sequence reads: CSAREEGPWNTEAFF. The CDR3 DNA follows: TGCAGTGCTAGAGAGGAGGGGCCCTGGAACACTGAAGCTTTCTTT.